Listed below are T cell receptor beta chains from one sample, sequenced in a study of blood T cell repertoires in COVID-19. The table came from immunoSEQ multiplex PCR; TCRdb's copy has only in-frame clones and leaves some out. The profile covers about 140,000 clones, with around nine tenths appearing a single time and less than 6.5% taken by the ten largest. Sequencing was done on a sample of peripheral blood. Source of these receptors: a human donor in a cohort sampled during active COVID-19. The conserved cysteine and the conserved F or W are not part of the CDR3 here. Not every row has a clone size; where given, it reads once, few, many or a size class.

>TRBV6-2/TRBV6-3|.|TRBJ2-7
ASSYRSSAYEQY
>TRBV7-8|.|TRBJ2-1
ASRLAEPPYNEQF
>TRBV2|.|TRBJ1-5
ASTHGGGPNQPQH
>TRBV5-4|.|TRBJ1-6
ASSFSQGAGISPLH
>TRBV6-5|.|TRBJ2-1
ASSPRTSGYNEQF
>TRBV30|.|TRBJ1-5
AWSPGINSNQPQH
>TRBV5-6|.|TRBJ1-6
ASSLERTGGLSPLH
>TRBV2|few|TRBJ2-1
ATLISGGAHNEQF
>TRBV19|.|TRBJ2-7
ASSSSGGLSYEQY
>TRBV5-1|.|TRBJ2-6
ASSLGGGPASGANVLT
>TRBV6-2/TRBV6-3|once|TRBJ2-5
ASSQGLVVPETQY
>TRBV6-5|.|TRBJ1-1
ASTLFDRGDTEAF
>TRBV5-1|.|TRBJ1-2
ASSLEHSYGYT
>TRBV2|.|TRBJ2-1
ASSPAGVDYNEQF
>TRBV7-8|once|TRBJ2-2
ASSWPGLAGEGAGELF
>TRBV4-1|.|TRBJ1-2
ASSHQPGTDQGYT
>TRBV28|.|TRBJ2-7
ASSFGQADEQY
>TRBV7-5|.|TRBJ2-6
ARSLGRQSGANVLT
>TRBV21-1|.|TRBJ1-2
ASSKAGQSDGFFGYT
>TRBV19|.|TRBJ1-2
ASSKLTGNRGGYT
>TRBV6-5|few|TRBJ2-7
ASSYSIQGRAYEQY
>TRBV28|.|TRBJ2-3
ASSSPAGGGDTQY
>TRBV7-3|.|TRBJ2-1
ASSLSLAGYNEQF
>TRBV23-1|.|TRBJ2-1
AIPWLLYNEQF
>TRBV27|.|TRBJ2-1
ASSSDFNEQF
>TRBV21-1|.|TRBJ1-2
ASSKGGDRGPSANYGYT
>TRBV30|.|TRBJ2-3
AWSVLGSGRGTDTQY
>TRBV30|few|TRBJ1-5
AWSVQNNQPQH
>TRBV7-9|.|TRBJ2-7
ASTSVNRGEQY
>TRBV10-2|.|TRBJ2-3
ASSGAGVVSTDTQY
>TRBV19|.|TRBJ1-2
ASSWGPYGYT
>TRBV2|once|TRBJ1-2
ASSERTGYT
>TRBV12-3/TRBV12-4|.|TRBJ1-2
ASSLGAGGYT
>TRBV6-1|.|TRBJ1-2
ASSEFSQGAGGYT
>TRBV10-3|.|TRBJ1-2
AISALGDREGGYT
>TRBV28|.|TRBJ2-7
ASRDRGPYEQY
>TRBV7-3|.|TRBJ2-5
ASSLTGPRETQY
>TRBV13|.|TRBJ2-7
ASTIAYSYEQY
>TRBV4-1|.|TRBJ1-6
ASSQEPGIDGPNSPLH
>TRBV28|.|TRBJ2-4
ASSTHSGGINIQY
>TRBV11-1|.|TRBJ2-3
ASSLRTGFPTDTQY
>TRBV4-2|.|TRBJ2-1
ASSQEANSYNEQF
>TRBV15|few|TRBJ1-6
ATSSWDSNSPLH
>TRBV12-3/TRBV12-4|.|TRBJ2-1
ASRLGTGYEQF
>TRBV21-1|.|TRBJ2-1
ASSLTATNEQF
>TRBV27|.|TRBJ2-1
ARKKGGYNEQF
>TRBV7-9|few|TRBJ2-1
ASSLAQGSSYNEQF
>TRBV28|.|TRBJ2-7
ASRRDRPPYEQY
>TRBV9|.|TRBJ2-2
ASSVGLAGGGWNTGELF
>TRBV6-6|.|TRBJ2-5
ASSYRGGATRETQY
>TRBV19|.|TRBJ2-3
ASRQTGGSFSAQY
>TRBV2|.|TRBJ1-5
ASRSSRNNQPQH
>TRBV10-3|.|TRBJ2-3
AISEMPSGGTDTQY
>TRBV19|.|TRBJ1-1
ASNQGPMNTEAF
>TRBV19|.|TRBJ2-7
ASSPGARGEQY
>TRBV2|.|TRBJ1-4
ASSDHRDLF
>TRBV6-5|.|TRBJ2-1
ASRSTGTTIEQF
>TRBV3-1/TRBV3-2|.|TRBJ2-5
ASSPLEPGLLEETQY
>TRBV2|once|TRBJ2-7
ASREWTSGSYEQY